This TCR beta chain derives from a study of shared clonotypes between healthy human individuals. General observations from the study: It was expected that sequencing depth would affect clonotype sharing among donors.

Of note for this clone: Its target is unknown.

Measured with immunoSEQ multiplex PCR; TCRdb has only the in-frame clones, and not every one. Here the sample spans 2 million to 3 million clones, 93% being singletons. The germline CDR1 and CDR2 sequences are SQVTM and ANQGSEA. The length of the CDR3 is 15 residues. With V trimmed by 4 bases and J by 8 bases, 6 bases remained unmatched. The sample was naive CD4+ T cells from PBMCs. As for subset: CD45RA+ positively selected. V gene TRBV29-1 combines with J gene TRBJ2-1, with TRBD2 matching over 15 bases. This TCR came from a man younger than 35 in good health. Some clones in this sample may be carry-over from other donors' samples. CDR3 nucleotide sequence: TGCAGCGTTGGAGGGGGACTAGCGGGAGGCGATGAGCAGTTCTTC. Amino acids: CSVGGGLAGGDEQFF.